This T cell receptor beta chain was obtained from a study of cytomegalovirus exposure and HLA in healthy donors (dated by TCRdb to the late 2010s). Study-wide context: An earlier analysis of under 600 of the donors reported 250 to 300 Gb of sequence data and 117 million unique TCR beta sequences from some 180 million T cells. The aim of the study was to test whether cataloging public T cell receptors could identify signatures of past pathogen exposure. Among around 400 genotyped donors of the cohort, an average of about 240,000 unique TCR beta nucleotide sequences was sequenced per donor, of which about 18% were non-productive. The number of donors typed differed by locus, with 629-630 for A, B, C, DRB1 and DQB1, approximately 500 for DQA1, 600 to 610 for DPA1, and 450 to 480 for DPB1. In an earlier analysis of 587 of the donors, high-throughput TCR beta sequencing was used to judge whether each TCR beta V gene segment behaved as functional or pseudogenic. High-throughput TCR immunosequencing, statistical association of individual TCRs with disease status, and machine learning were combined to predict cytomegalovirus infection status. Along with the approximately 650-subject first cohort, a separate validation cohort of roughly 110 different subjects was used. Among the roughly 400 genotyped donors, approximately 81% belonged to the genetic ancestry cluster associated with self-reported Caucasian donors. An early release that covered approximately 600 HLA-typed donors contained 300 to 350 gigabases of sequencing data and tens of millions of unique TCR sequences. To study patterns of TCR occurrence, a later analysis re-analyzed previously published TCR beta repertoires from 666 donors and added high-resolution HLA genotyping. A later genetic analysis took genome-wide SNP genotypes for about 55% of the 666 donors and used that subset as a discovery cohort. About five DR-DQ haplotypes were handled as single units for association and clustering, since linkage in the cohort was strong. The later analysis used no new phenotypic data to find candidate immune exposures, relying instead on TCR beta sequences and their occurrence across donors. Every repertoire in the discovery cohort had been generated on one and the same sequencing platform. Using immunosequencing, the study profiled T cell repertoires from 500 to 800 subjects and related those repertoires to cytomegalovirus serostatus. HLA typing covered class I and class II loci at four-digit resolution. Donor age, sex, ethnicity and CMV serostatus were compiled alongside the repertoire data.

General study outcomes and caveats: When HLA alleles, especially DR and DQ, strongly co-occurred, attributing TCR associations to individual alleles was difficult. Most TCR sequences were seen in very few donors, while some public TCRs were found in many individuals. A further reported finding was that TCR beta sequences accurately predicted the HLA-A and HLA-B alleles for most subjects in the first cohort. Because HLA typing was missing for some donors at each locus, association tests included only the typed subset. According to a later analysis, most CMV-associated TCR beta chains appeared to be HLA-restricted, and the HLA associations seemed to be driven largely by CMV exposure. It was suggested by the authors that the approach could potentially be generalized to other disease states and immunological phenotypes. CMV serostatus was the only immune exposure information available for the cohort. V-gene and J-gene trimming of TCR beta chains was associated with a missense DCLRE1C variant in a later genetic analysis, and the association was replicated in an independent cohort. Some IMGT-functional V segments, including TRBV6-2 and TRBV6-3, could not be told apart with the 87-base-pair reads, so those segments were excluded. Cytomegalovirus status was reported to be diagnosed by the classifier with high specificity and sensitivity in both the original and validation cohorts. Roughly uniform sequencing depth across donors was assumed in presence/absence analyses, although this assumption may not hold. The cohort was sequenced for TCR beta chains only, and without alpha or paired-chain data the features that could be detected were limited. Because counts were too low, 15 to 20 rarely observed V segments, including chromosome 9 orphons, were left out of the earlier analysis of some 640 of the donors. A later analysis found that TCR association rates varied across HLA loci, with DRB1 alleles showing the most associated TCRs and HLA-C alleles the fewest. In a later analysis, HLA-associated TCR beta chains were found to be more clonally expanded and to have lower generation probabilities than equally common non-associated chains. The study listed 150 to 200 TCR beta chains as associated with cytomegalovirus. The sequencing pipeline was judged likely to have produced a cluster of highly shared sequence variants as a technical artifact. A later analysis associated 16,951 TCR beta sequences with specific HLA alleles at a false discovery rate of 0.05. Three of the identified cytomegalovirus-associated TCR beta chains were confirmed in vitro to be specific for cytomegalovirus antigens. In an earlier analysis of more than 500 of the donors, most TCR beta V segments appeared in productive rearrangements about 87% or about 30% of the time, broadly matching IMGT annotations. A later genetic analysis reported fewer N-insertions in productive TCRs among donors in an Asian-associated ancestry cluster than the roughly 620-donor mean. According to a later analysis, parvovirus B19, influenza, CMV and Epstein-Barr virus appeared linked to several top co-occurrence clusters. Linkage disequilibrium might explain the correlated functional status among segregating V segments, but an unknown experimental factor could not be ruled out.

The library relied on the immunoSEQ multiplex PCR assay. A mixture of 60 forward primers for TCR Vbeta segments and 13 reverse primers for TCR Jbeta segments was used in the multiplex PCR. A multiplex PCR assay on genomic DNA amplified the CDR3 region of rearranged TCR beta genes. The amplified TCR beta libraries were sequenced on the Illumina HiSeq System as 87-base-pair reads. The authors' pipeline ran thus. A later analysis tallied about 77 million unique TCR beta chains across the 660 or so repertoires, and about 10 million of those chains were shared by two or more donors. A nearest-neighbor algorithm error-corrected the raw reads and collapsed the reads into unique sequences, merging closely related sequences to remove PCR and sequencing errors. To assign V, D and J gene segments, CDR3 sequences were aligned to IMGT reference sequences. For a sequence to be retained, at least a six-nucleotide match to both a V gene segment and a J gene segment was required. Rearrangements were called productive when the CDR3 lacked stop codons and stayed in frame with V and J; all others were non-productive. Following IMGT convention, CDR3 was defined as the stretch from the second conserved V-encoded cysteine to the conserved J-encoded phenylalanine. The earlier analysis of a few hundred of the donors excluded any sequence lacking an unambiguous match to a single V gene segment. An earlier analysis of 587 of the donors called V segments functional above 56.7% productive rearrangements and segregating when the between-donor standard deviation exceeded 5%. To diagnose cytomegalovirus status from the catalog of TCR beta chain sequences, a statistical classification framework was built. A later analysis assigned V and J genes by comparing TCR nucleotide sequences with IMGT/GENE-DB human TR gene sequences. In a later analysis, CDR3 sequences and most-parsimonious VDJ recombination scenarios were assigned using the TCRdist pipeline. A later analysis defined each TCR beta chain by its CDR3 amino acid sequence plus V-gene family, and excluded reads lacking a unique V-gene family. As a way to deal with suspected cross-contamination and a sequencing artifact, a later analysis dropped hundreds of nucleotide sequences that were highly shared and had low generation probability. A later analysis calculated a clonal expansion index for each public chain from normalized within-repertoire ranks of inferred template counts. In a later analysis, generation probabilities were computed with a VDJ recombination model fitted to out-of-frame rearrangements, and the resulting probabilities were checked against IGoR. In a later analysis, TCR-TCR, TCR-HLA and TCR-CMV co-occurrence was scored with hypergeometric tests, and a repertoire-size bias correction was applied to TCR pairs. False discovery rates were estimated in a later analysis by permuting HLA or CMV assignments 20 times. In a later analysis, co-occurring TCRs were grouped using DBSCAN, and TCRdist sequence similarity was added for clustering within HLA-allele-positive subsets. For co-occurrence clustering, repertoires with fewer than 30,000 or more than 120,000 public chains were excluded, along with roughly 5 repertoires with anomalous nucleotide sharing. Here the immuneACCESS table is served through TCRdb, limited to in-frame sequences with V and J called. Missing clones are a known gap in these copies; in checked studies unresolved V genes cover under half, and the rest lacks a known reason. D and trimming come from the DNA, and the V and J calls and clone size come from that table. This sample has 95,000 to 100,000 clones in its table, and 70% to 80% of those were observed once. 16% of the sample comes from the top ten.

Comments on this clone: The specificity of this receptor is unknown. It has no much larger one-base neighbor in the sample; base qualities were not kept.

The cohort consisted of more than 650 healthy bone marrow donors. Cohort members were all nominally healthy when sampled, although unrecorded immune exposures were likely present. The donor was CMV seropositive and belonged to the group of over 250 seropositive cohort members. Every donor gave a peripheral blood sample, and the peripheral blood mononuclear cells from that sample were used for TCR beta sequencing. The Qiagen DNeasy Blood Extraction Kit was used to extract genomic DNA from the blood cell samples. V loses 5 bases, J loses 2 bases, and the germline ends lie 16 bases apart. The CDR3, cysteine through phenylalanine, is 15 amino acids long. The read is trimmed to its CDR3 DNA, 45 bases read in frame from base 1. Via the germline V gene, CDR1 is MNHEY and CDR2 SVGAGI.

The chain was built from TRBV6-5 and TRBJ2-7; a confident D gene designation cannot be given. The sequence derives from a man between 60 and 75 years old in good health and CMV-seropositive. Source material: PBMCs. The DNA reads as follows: TGTGCCAGCAGTCCCAGCCTTAGCCCAACCTACGAGCAGTACTTC. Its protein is CASSPSLSPTYEQYF.